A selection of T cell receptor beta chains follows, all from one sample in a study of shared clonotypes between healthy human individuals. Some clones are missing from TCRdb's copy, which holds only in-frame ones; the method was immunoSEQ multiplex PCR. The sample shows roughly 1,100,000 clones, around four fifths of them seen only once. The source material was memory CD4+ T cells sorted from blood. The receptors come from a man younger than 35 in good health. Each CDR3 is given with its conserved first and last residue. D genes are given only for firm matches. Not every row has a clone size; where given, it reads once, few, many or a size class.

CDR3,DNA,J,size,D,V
CATSPPGVVAKNIQYF,TGTGCCACCAGCCCCCCGGGGGTTGTGGCCAAAAACATTCAGTACTTC,TRBJ2-4,NA,NA,TRBV15
CAWKDRGWTEAFF,TGTGCCTGGAAGGACAGGGGTTGGACTGAAGCTTTCTTT,TRBJ1-1,NA,TRBD1,TRBV30
CASSQNGGLQETQYF,TGTGCCAGCAGCCAAAACGGGGGTTTACAAGAGACCCAGTACTTC,TRBJ2-5,NA,NA,TRBV4-2
CASSLGRGVASDTQYF,TGTGCCAGCAGCTTAGGACGGGGAGTTGCGTCAGATACGCAGTATTTT,TRBJ2-3,NA,NA,TRBV7-9
CASSLAGGNEQYF,TGTGCCAGCAGCTTGGCTGGGGGGAACGAGCAGTACTTC,TRBJ2-7,once,NA,TRBV5-4
CASGSDSNYGYTF,TGTGCTAGTGGCTCTGACTCAAACTATGGCTACACCTTC,TRBJ1-2,NA,NA,TRBV12-5
CASSAGDRAPYGYTF,TGTGCCAGCAGCGCGGGGGACAGGGCCCCCTATGGCTACACCTTC,TRBJ1-2,NA,TRBD1,TRBV9
CASRRGTGGEQYF,TGTGCCAGCAGACGCGGGACAGGGGGCGAGCAGTACTTC,TRBJ2-7,NA,TRBD1,TRBV6-5
CASSESDRASGQFF,TGCGCCAGCAGTGAGTCGGACAGGGCAAGTGGGCAGTTCTTC,TRBJ2-1,NA,TRBD1,TRBV10-2
CASTGQGGYSPLHF,TGTGCCAGCACTGGACAGGGAGGATATTCACCCCTCCACTTT,TRBJ1-6,NA,TRBD1,TRBV6-1
CSSAGAGGSTDTQYF,TGCAGCTCCGCTGGGGCGGGGGGATCCACAGATACGCAGTATTTT,TRBJ2-3,NA,TRBD2,TRBV29-1
CASSLDWDRGYGYTF,TGTGCCAGCAGCTTGGATTGGGACCGAGGGTATGGCTACACCTTC,TRBJ1-2,once,NA,TRBV7-9